The 2 T cell receptor beta chains in this list originate from one sample, sequenced in a study of vaccination effects on CD4 cells after COVID-19. Their cognate antigens are unknown. Measured with immunoSEQ multiplex PCR; TCRdb has only the in-frame clones, and not every one. The sample carries 75,000 or so clones, more than 60% recorded once. Before sequencing took place, the ViraFEST assay used viral peptide pools to expand antigen-specific CD4+ T cells. After less than 11 days in culture, the CD4+ T cells were isolated. The participants, recipients of two vaccine doses, got either BNT162b2 or mRNA-1273. The source was CD4+ T cells from PBMCs cultured with HCoV-OC43 spike peptides, collected after COVID-19 vaccination. Subset noted: HCoV-OC43 spike overlapping peptide pool stimulation. These receptors came from a human donor who received a COVID-19 vaccine.

This clone was observed a few times. V is TRBV9 and J is TRBJ1-2; 7 nucleotides align to TRBD1. Germline V gene data show CDR1 as SGDLS and CDR2 as YYNGEE. The CDR3 covers 15 residues. V was clipped by 2 bases and J by 4 bases; unmatched bases: 8. The CDR3 coding sequence is TGTGCCAGCAGCGTTACAGGGGCCAGCCTCTATGGCTACACCTTC. This codes for CASSVTGASLYGYTF.

The genes are TRBV24-1 and TRBJ2-2, with TRBD1 matching over 9 bases. This CDR3 is 14 amino acids long. V dropped 6 bases and J dropped 7; count of bases not matched to a gene: 5. CDR1 and CDR2 (germline): KGHDR, SFDVKD. CDR3 region: CATSNRGPIGELFF. CDR3 bases: TGTGCCACCAGTAACAGGGGGCCGATCGGGGAGCTGTTTTTT.